This record concerns one T cell receptor beta chain sequence. Its target is not known. These data belong to a study of shared clonotypes between healthy human individuals. This CDR3 is built from 13 residues. The germline CDR1 and CDR2 sequences are SGHRS and YFSETQ. V lost 0 bases and J 6 bases, leaving 10 bases between the germline ends. Sorted subsets were amplified in replicate PCRs using about 210 ng DNA, 30,000 to 35,000 T cell genomes. Only in-frame clones appear in the TCRdb table, and some are missing; sequencing was by immunoSEQ multiplex PCR. The table shows about 1 million clones, with approximately 68% occurring only once. Study findings and constraints: As a rule, naive subsets had a larger estimated richness than memory subsets. A reduction in generation probabilities was seen for non-shared clonotypes relative to those shared by all four donors.

Every donor, a Caucasian adult, lived in Nashville, Tennessee. The receptor's source is a man in his late teens or twenties in good health. This chain connects TRBV5-1 to TRBJ2-7, with no clear D. The sample comprised memory CD4+ T cells sorted from blood. Specified subset: CD45RA-negative fraction. The DNA of the CDR3 is TGCGCCAGCAGCTTGGCCGGGCAAACCGAGCAGTACTTC. Protein sequence: CASSLAGQTEQYF.